The rows below give T cell receptor beta chains drawn from one sample of a study of monozygotic twins with inflammatory bowel disease. TCRdb re-called the 5' RACE reads and shows each CDR3 protein once, DNA omitted. The specimen's table records about 160,000 distinct CDR3 sequences. The sample comprised blood. Source of these receptors: a human donor with ulcerative colitis or Crohn's disease, or a healthy co-twin of an affected twin (not recorded which). The CDR3 runs from the conserved cysteine through the conserved F or W. Clone size appears in some rows only: once, few, many, or a class for an expanded clone.

J,V,size,CDR3
TRBJ2-7,TRBV20-1,-,CSARSLAGVVEQYF
TRBJ2-1,TRBV2,-,CASSEEPNSYNEQFF
TRBJ2-1,TRBV29-1,-,CSVEYRRQYSYNEQFF
TRBJ2-7,TRBV5-1,-,CASSLLAGGTLSYEQYF
TRBJ1-4,TRBV5-1,-,CASSIPGQGTIRGELFF
TRBJ1-5,TRBV2,-,CASSREGFGNQPQHF
TRBJ1-5,TRBV5-5,-,CASSLEGDSGQPQHF
TRBJ2-5,TRBV20-1,-,CSARDRAGGETQYF
TRBJ1-1,TRBV5-5,-,CASSLPLTGGAEAFF
TRBJ1-5,TRBV5-1,-,CASSSSERQPRGQPQHF
TRBJ2-4,TRBV10-3,-,CAISESQALAKNIQYF
TRBJ2-2,TRBV12-3/TRBV12-4,-,CASSPLAGPPNTGELFF
TRBJ2-1,TRBV7-8,-,CASSSTTGTGVSNEQFF
TRBJ2-1,TRBV29-1,-,CSVEGSVSYNEQFF
TRBJ1-3,TRBV10-3,-,CTISESQSSGNTIYF
TRBJ2-5,TRBV7-7,-,CASSSYGLAGETQYF
TRBJ2-2,TRBV4-1,-,CASSQEEGELFF
TRBJ2-3,TRBV20-1,-,CSARGFGLAGDRGNTDTQYF
TRBJ2-5,TRBV7-9,-,CASSWDLSPSETQYF
TRBJ2-6,TRBV5-1,-,CASSKRDRGVELSGANVLTF
TRBJ2-3,TRBV5-1,-,CASSISPRIADTQYF
TRBJ1-2,TRBV28,-,CASSFGSEINYGYTF
TRBJ2-1,TRBV3-1,-,CASSSTSGKTYNEQFF
TRBJ1-1,TRBV7-2,-,CASSLVVRVTEAFF
TRBJ2-3,TRBV19,-,CASSIDRDTQYF
TRBJ2-1,TRBV10-3,-,CAITEGQGYYDEQFF
TRBJ2-7,TRBV20-1,-,CSARDSISYEQYF
TRBJ1-2,TRBV5-6,-,CASSLVGGFGGYTF
TRBJ1-2,TRBV30,-,CAWRGIGAVGKGYTF
TRBJ1-6,TRBV12-3/TRBV12-4,-,CASSRQGWNSPLHF
TRBJ2-5,TRBV5-1,-,CASSLRGSGQETQYF
TRBJ1-1,TRBV7-2,-,CASSSQGLRAEAFF
TRBJ2-7,TRBV13,-,CASSLMGTGSYEQYF
TRBJ1-2,TRBV15,-,CATSRDRTVPGYTF
TRBJ2-2,TRBV27,-,CASSFNRETGELFF
TRBJ2-1,TRBV5-1,medium-sized,CASSGSPFYNEQFF